The 14 T cell receptor beta chains below were found in one sample sequenced in a study of cytomegalovirus exposure and HLA in healthy donors. PCR was performed using 60 Vbeta and 13 Jbeta primers. Measured with immunoSEQ multiplex PCR; TCRdb has only the in-frame clones, and not every one. This sample has fewer than 140,000 clones; about 75% occur once, and the top ten carry 2% to 3%. Sequencing was carried out using PBMCs. These receptors were obtained from a man aged 40-50 years in good health and CMV-seronegative.

In this sample, this clone turned up a few times. The chain is built from TRBV19 and TRBJ2-5, with D possibly matching TRBD2 (6 bases). The CDR3 is 15 residues long. V shed 5 bases and J shed 1 base, with 14 bases lying between them. CDR1 is LNHDA and CDR2 is SQIVND in the germline V gene (reference sequence). CDR3 sequence: CASSRGSGAQETQYF. The CDR3 region has the DNA TGTGCCAGTAGTCGAGGTTCGGGAGCCCAAGAGACCCAGTACTTC.

This clone was observed a handful of times. The chain links TRBV5-5 to TRBJ2-3, with unresolved D. V was trimmed by 0 bases and J by 0 bases, leaving 11 bases between them. Germline V gene data show CDR1 as SGHKS and CDR2 as YYEKEE (reference sequence). This CDR3 is 16 amino acids long. The CDR3 reads CASSLGWRSSTDTQYF. The DNA for the CDR3 is TGTGCCAGCAGCTTGGGCTGGCGGTCTAGCACAGATACGCAGTATTTT.

The V and J genes are TRBV7-9 and TRBJ1-4; maybe TRBD1 (6 bases). In germline, CDR1 is SEHNR, CDR2 FQNEAQ (reference sequence). The CDR3 is 13 amino acids. The ends were cut back, 5 bases at V and 7 bases at J, with 11 bases in the middle. This CDR3 reads CASSPTGPEKLFF. CDR3 DNA: TGTGCCAGCAGCCCAACAGGGCCTGAAAAACTGTTTTTT.

The chain links TRBV7-2 to TRBJ1-3; perhaps TRBD1 as D (6 bases). Trimming took off 1 base at V and 2 bases at J, with 9 bases between the two ends. Germline loops: CDR1 SGHTA, CDR2 FQGNSA. CDR3 length: 15 amino acids. CDR3 nucleotide sequence: TGTGCCAGCAGCTTAGTTGCAGGGGCTGGAAACACCATATATTTT. Its protein is CASSLVAGAGNTIYF.

This clone was observed a handful of times. V gene TRBV4-1 combines with J gene TRBJ1-2; D possibly corresponds to TRBD1 (5 bases). Trimming stripped 4 bases from V and 6 bases from J, with 15 bases between. This CDR3 contains 14 residues. CDR1 is MGHRA, CDR2 YSYEKL, per germline. CDR3 region: CASSRPDIFDGYTF. CDR3 DNA: TGCGCCAGCAGCCGCCCGGACATTTTCGATGGCTACACCTTC.

The chain carries TRBV5-1 and TRBJ2-2, with D possibly matching TRBD1 (6 bases). This CDR3 has 16 amino acids. Trimming cost V 4 bases and J 7 bases, with 20 bases left between them. Germline values: CDR1 SGHRS, CDR2 YFSETQ. CDR3 coding DNA: TGCGCCAGCAGCCGGGGACAATTTATAGTGGGCGGGGAGCTGTTTTTT. This sequence encodes CASSRGQFIVGGELFF.

V is TRBV2 and J is TRBJ2-7; D perhaps matches TRBD2 (5 bases). Trimming stripped 4 bases from V and 0 bases from J, with 16 bases between. Germline V gives CDR1 SNHLY, CDR2 FYNNEI. CDR3 size: 16 residues. As DNA, the CDR3 is TGTGCCAGCAGTGTGGATCGGACGGGAAGCTCCTACGAGCAGTACTTC. Encoded protein: CASSVDRTGSSYEQYF.

The rearrangement links TRBV19 to TRBJ2-7; TRBD1 matches at 11 bases. V shed 7 bases, J shed 2 bases, and the junction held 7 bases outside the gene matches. The CDR3 sequence is 15 residues long. Looked up from germline, CDR1 is LNHDA and CDR2 is SQIVND (reference sequence). In DNA, the CDR3 is TGTGCCAGTAAAGCTTCGGACAGGGGGCCCTACGAGCAGTACTTC. Translated: CASKASDRGPYEQYF. Filled out from reference TRBV19 and TRBJ2-7, the complete variable domain reads DGGITQSPKYLFRKEGQNVTLSCEQNLNHDAMYWYRQDPGQGLRLIYYSQIVNDFQKGDIAEGYSVSREKKESFPLTVTSAQKNPTAFYLCASKASDRGPYEQYFGPGTRLTVT.

This chain connects TRBV29-1 to TRBJ2-7; 7 bases agree with TRBD1. The trim removed 6 bases at V and 3 bases at J, leaving 5 bases unmatched. This CDR3 has 12 residues. Germline V gene data show CDR1 as SQVTM and CDR2 as ANQGSEA. CDR3 in amino acids: CSVQGPSYEQYF. The CDR3 nucleotides are TGCAGCGTACAGGGGCCGAGCTACGAGCAGTACTTC.

The V and J genes are TRBV5-1 and TRBJ2-5; TRBD1 matches 9 bases. Per the germline V gene, CDR1 is SGHRS and CDR2 is YFSETQ. The length of the CDR3 is 15 residues. The V segment lost 6 bases and the J segment 4 bases; nucleotides outside the gene matches: 10. CDR3 sequence reads: CASNPRGQGGETQYF. CDR3 DNA sequence: TGCGCCAGCAACCCGAGGGGACAGGGTGGAGAGACCCAGTACTTC.

The V gene is TRBV14, the J gene TRBJ1-1, with D hard to call. V lost 6 bases and J lost 5, with 25 bases in between. The CDR3 has 17 residues. In germline, CDR1 is SGHDN, CDR2 FVKESK. This CDR3 is CASSFRGQRSALTEAFF. The CDR3 DNA sequence: TGTGCCAGCAGTTTTAGAGGTCAGCGATCGGCGTTAACTGAAGCTTTCTTT.

The chain combines TRBV5-1 with TRBJ2-3, with 10 bases fitting TRBD2. CDR1 is SGHRS, CDR2 YFSETQ, per germline. The CDR3 runs to 16 residues. V trimming: 6 bases; J trimming: 1 base; junction bases outside the gene matches: 8. The CDR3, as DNA: TGCGCCAGCAAGCCGTTGCTAGCGGGGGGCACAGATACGCAGTATTTT. As protein: CASKPLLAGGTDTQYF.

This chain uses TRBV5-1 with TRBJ2-3, with 12 positions matching TRBD2. V lost 4 bases and J lost 1; bases outside the gene matches: 4. CDR1 SGHRS and CDR2 YFSETQ come from the germline V gene. The CDR3 is 16 amino acids. CDR3 nucleotides: TGCGCCAGCAGCCTGGGACTAGCGGGCCGCACAGATACGCAGTATTTT. Its translation: CASSLGLAGRTDTQYF. The whole variable domain, filled in from reference TRBV5-1 and TRBJ2-3, reads KAGVTQTPRYLIKTRGQQVTLSCSPISGHRSVSWYQQTPGQGLQFLFEYFSETQRNKGNFPGRFSGRQFSNSRSEMNVSTLELGDSALYLCASSLGLAGRTDTQYFGPGTRLTVL.

The gene calls are TRBV19 and TRBJ1-2; D might be TRBD1 (6 bases). This CDR3 region has 15 residues. Looked up from germline, CDR1 is LNHDA and CDR2 is SQIVND (reference sequence). Trimming left V 6 bases short and J 2 bases short, with 16 bases between. The CDR3 is CASRPPGGQNYGYTF. The CDR3 DNA reads TGTGCCAGTAGACCACCCGGCGGACAGAACTATGGCTACACCTTC.